A selection of T cell receptor beta chains follows, all from one sample in a study of patients and donors after allogeneic stem cell transplantation. TCRdb re-analysed the RT-PCR reads in MiXCR, keeping a single row per CDR3 protein. The sample holds some 200,000 distinct CDR3 sequences, 41% seen once. What was sequenced was blood, either unsorted or a sorted T cell fraction (not recorded which). These receptors all stem from a human donor who was either an allogeneic HSCT recipient or a stem cell or donor lymphocyte infusion donor (not recorded which). It is not recorded whose cells these are; they may come from a transplant donor. Both conserved end residues are part of each CDR3. D genes are given only for firm matches. Expanded clones are given a class, and other clones once, few, many or no size at all.

CDR3 DNA	CDR3 protein	V gene	J gene	D gene	clone size
TGCGCCAGCAGCCCGCGGGCGGGGGCCTCTGGAAACACCATATATTTT	CASSPRAGASGNTIYF	TRBV4-1	TRBJ1-3	-	few
TGCAGTGCTAGACACAGGGGTTCTGGAAACACCATATATTTT	CSARHRGSGNTIYF	TRBV20-1	TRBJ1-3	TRBD1	-
TGTGCCAGCAGCTTGGGGTCAGCAGATACGCAGTATTTT	CASSLGSADTQYF	TRBV5-6	TRBJ2-3	-	-
TGTGCCAGCAGCCAGGGGCTCCACGAGCAGTACTTC	CASSQGLHEQYF	TRBV5-6	TRBJ2-7	-	-
TGCGCCAGCAGCTTAGCCCAGGGGGGCTACGAGCAGTACTTC	CASSLAQGGYEQYF	TRBV5-1	TRBJ2-7	-	few
TGTGCCACCTCCAGTGGGGGACTAGCGGGAGTCTACAATGAGCAGTTCTTC	CATSSGGLAGVYNEQFF	TRBV24-1	TRBJ2-1	TRBD2	-
TGTGCCAGCAGTTTGAACAGGGGGCTGGGGGACACTGAAGCTTTCTTT	CASSLNRGLGDTEAFF	TRBV28	TRBJ1-1	TRBD1	-
TGTGCCAGCAGTAAGACGACAGGGGCACAAGAGACCCAGTACTTC	CASSKTTGAQETQYF	TRBV2	TRBJ2-5	TRBD1	-
TGTGCCAGCAGCTTCGACATGCACACCATATATTTT	CASSFDMHTIYF	TRBV7-2	TRBJ1-3	-	few
TGTGCCAGCAGTCCCCTGGGCGGCGAGGCTTTCTTT	CASSPLGGEAFF	TRBV27	TRBJ1-1	-	-
TGCGCCAGCAGCCCCGGGGACTTTACGAACACTGAAGCTTTCTTT	CASSPGDFTNTEAFF	TRBV4-3	TRBJ1-1	-	few
TGTGCCACCAACCAAGCAGGGCGGACTGAAGCTTTCTTT	CATNQAGRTEAFF	TRBV7-2	TRBJ1-1	-	-
TGTGCCAGCAGTCCCCGGGACAGGAGCACAGATACGCAGTATTTT	CASSPRDRSTDTQYF	TRBV12-3/TRBV12-4	TRBJ2-3	TRBD1	-
TGTGCCAGCAGTCCCCGACAGGGGCGCACAGATACGCAGTATTTT	CASSPRQGRTDTQYF	TRBV12-3/TRBV12-4	TRBJ2-3	TRBD1	-
TGTGCCAGCACATACAGGGAGAAGAACACTGAAGCTTTCTTT	CASTYREKNTEAFF	TRBV6-2/TRBV6-3	TRBJ1-1	-	few
TGCAGCGGCTGGGACAGTGCTAACTATGGCTACACCTTC	CSGWDSANYGYTF	TRBV29-1	TRBJ1-2	TRBD1	-
TGTGCCACCAGCCGGGACACAAACACTGAAGCTTTCTTT	CATSRDTNTEAFF	TRBV15	TRBJ1-1	-	-
TGTGCCAGCAGAAAGTACTCAGGGGAAGCTTTCTTT	CASRKYSGEAFF	TRBV12-3/TRBV12-4	TRBJ1-1	-	many
TGTGCCAGCAGCGGGGCGGGAGGTGTTTACAATGAGCAGTTCTTC	CASSGAGGVYNEQFF	TRBV7-9	TRBJ2-1	TRBD2	-
TGTGCCAGCACCCGACAGGACAGCTACGAGCAGTACTTC	CASTRQDSYEQYF	TRBV6-1	TRBJ2-7	-	-
TGTGCCAGCAGCAATTCCATCATAGGGACAGGGTACTATGGCTACACCTTC	CASSNSIIGTGYYGYTF	TRBV5-8	TRBJ1-2	TRBD1	-
TGTGCCATCACGAGTGAAATGAACACTGAAGCTTTCTTT	CAITSEMNTEAFF	TRBV10-3	TRBJ1-1	-	few
TGCGCCAGCAGCGCGAAGAACAGGGGCTCTTTCTACAATGAGCAGTTCTTC	CASSAKNRGSFYNEQFF	TRBV5-1	TRBJ2-1	TRBD1	few
TGCGCCAGCAGCTTGGATCGGCAGGCCCCTGAAAAACTGTTTTTT	CASSLDRQAPEKLFF	TRBV5-1	TRBJ1-4	-	few
TGTGCCAGCAGCCCCCTATCTAGCGCCGATACGCAGTATTTT	CASSPLSSADTQYF	TRBV12-3/TRBV12-4	TRBJ2-3	-	-
TGCGCCAGCAGCCAGGGGACTAGCGGGATTGGAGATACGCAGTATTTT	CASSQGTSGIGDTQYF	TRBV4-3	TRBJ2-3	TRBD2	few
TGTGCCACCAGCAGAGAATCCCCCGGGGACGAGCAGTACTTC	CATSRESPGDEQYF	TRBV15	TRBJ2-7	-	-
TGCGCCAGCAGCCATTTAGCGGGAGGAACAGATACGCAGTATTTT	CASSHLAGGTDTQYF	TRBV4-3	TRBJ2-3	TRBD2	-
TGTGCCAGCAGCCACAATCAACAGGTTTCCTATGGCTACACCTTC	CASSHNQQVSYGYTF	TRBV7-9	TRBJ1-2	-	few
TGTGCCAGCAGCCCCCATGGCGAGGGCCAGCCCCAGCATTTT	CASSPHGEGQPQHF	TRBV7-6	TRBJ1-5	-	-
TGCGCCAGCAGCCAAGAGGGCGGAGAGCAGTACTTC	CASSQEGGEQYF	TRBV4-3	TRBJ2-7	-	-
TGTGCCAGCAGCTTAGGAGCGAGCGGGGGTTGGAACACTGAAGCTTTCTTT	CASSLGASGGWNTEAFF	TRBV7-9	TRBJ1-1	-	few
TGCAGTGCTAGTGATAGTAGCAATCAGCCCCAGCATTTT	CSASDSSNQPQHF	TRBV20-1	TRBJ1-5	-	few